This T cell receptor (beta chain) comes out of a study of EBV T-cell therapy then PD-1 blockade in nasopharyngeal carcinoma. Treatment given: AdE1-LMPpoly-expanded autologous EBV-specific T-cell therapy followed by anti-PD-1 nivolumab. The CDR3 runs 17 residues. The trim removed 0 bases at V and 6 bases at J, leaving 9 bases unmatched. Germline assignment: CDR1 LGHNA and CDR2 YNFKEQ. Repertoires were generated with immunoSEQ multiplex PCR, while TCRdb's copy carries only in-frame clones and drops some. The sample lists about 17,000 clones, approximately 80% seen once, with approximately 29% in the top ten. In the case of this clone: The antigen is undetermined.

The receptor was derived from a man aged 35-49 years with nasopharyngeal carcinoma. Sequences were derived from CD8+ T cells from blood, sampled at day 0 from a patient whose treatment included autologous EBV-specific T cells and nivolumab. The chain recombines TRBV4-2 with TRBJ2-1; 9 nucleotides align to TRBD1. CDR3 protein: CASSQEPDRGLSNEQFF. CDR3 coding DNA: TGTGCCAGCAGCCAAGAACCGGACAGGGGTTTGTCCAATGAGCAGTTCTTC.